This entry features one T cell receptor (beta chain) sequence. The sample belongs to a study of blood T cell repertoires in COVID-19. Germline values: CDR1 MNHEY, CDR2 SMNVEV (reference sequence). V lost 3 bases and J lost 13; bases outside the gene matches: 9. The CDR3 spans 14 residues. As originally analysed: Amplified reference gene primers provided the basis for estimating nucleated cell counts. Data came from immunoSEQ multiplex PCR; TCRdb stores just in-frame clones and leaves some out. V and J calls and clone size come straight from that table; D and trimming were deduced from the DNA. The data show about half a million clones, roughly 89% seen once. One Seattle source followed patients from active infection through their disease course.

This TCR derives from a man aged 18 to 29 with COVID-19, enrolled during active disease. Sequenced input: peripheral blood. This rearrangement joins TRBV27 to TRBJ1-6, with 7 bases matching TRBD1. CDR3 sequence (DNA): TGTGCCAGCAGTTTGGGGGACAGACGGCTTCCCCTCCACTTT. It encodes CASSLGDRRLPLHF.